Shown below are 10 T cell receptor beta chains from a single sample sequenced in a study of cytomegalovirus exposure and HLA in healthy donors. This PCR relied on a set of 60 Vbeta primers and 13 Jbeta primers. Sequenced by immunoSEQ multiplex PCR; TCRdb stores in-frame clones only, minus some. In the table there are around 120,000 clones, 60% to 85% of which are singletons. The material sequenced was PBMCs. The receptors come from a human donor in good health.

The rearrangement links TRBV6-1 to TRBJ1-6; possibly TRBD1 for D (6 bases). CDR3 size: 13 residues. V lost 3 bases to trimming and J lost 7 bases, with 7 bases between them. CDR1 MNHNS and CDR2 SASEGT come from the germline V gene. This chain's CDR3 is CASSDRGNSPLHF. The CDR3 coding sequence is TGTGCCAGCAGTGACAGGGGAAATTCACCCCTCCACTTT.

This clone has just a few counts. As DNA, the CDR3 is TGTGCCCGTCAGGGGAACCAGCCCCAGCATTTT. Amino acids: CARQGNQPQHF. The chain has TRBV6-1 and TRBJ1-5; tentatively, D is TRBD1 (6 bases). There are 11 residues in the CDR3. The germline V gene has CDR1 MNHNS and CDR2 SASEGT. The germline V and J ends were trimmed by 11 bases and 7 bases, with 12 bases remaining between them.

The CDR3 DNA is TGTGCCAGCAGCGTCAGGACTAGCGGGGGCCGGGATACGCAGTATTTT. Protein: CASSVRTSGGRDTQYF. The chain uses TRBV7-6 and TRBJ2-3; the match to TRBD2 covers 13 bases. V shed 5 bases and J 6 bases; nucleotides not matched to a gene: 8. The germline V gene encodes CDR1 SGHVS and CDR2 FNYEAQ. CDR3 size: 16 residues.

J is TRBJ2-1 and V is TRBV2; TRBD1 aligns across 7 bases. Trimming took 9 bases from V and 5 from J; bases not matched to a gene: 10. The germline gives CDR1 SNHLY, CDR2 FYNNEI. The CDR3 has 14 amino acids. CDR3 sequence: CARTGRGGNNEQFF. Here the CDR3 DNA reads TGTGCCAGGACAGGGCGCGGCGGCAACAATGAGCAGTTCTTC.

This chain uses TRBV2 with TRBJ2-1; 11 nucleotides line up with TRBD2. The CDR3 sequence is 14 residues long. The V segment lost 4 bases and the J segment 7 bases; nucleotides outside the gene matches: 3. CDR1 and CDR2 from the germline V gene are SNHLY and FYNNEI. The CDR3 region has the DNA TGTGCCAGCAGTGGCCTAGCGGGGGGAAATGAGCAGTTCTTC. Translation: CASSGLAGGNEQFF.

The chain employs TRBV5-6 and TRBJ1-1; D is undetermined. Trimming pared 5 bases from V and 3 bases from J, leaving 20 bases between. In germline, CDR1 is SGHDT, CDR2 YYEEEE. The CDR3 runs 16 residues. The CDR3 region is CASSRVEREDDTEAFF. The CDR3 DNA sequence: TGTGCCAGCAGTCGGGTTGAGAGGGAGGATGACACTGAAGCTTTCTTT.

The chain carries TRBV5-4 and TRBJ2-7; 12 positions match TRBD1. V lost 9 bases and J lost 5; bases outside the gene matches: 9. This CDR3 is 14 amino acids long. The germline V gene encodes CDR1 SGHNT and CDR2 YYREEE (reference sequence). CDR3 sequence (DNA): TGTGCCAACCGGGACTGGGACAGGGGGCACGAGCAGTACTTC. Its translation: CANRDWDRGHEQYF.

This chain connects TRBV6-1 to TRBJ1-2, with 7 bases aligning to TRBD1. V lost 5 bases and J lost 4; bases outside the gene matches: 10. CDR1 MNHNS and CDR2 SASEGT come from the germline V gene. The CDR3 contains 15 residues. The CDR3 nucleotides read TGTGCCAGCAGTTTAGACAGGGCCTACCGCTATGGCTACACCTTC. It translates to CASSLDRAYRYGYTF.

Worth noting for this clone: The sample holds other DNA sequences that translate to the same CDR3. The V gene is TRBV5-1, the J gene TRBJ1-1; D unresolved. The CDR3 has 11 amino acids. V shed 0 bases and J shed 8 bases, with 5 bases lying between them. Germline CDR1 is SGHRS and CDR2 is YFSETQ. CDR3 region: CASSLGGEAFF. In DNA, the CDR3 is TGCGCCAGCAGCTTGGGAGGGGAAGCTTTCTTT.

The V call is TRBV13, the J call TRBJ2-2; 10 bases are a match to TRBD2. Per the germline V gene, CDR1 is PRHDT and CDR2 is FYEKMQ (reference sequence). The ends lost 3 bases at V and 5 bases at J; junction bases unmatched: 6. The CDR3 contains 16 residues. CDR3 nucleotide sequence: TGTGCCAGCAGCTTTGCTAGCGGGGGCGTAACCGGGGAGCTGTTTTTT. Protein product: CASSFASGGVTGELFF. The entire variable domain, with the rest obtained from reference TRBV13 and TRBJ2-2, is as follows: AAGVIQSPRHLIKEKRETATLKCYPIPRHDTVYWYQQGPGQDPQFLISFYEKMQSDKGSIPDRFSAQQFSDYHSELNMSSLELGDSALYFCASSFASGGVTGELFFGEGSRLTVL.